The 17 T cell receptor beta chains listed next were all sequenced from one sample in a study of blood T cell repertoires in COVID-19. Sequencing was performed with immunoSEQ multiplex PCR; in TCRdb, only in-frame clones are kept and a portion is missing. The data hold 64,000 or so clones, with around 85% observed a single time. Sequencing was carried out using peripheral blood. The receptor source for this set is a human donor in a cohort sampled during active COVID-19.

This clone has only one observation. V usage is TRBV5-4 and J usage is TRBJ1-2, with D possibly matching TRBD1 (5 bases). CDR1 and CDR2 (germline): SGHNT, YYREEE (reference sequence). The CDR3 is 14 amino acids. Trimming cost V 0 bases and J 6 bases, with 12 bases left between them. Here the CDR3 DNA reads TGTGCCAGCAGCTTGGCCGCCAGGGAGGATGGCTACACCTTC. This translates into CASSLAAREDGYTF.

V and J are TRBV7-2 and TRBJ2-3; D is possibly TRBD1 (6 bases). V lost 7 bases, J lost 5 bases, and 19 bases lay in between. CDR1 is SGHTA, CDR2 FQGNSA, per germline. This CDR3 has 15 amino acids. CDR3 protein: CASIRSGRGGDTQYF. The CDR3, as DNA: TGTGCCAGCATCCGTTCAGGAAGAGGGGGAGATACGCAGTATTTT.

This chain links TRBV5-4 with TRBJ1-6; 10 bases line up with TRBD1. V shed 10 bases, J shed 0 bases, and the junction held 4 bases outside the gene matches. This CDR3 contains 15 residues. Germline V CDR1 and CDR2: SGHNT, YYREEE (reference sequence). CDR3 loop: CACGQGDSYNSPLHF. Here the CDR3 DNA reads TGTGCCTGCGGACAGGGGGACTCCTATAATTCACCCCTCCACTTT.

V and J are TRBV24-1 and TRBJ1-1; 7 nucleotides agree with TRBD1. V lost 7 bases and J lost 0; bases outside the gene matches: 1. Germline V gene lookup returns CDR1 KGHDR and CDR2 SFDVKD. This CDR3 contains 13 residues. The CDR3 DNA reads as TGTGCCACCAGAGGACAGGTGAACACTGAAGCTTTCTTT. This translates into CATRGQVNTEAFF.

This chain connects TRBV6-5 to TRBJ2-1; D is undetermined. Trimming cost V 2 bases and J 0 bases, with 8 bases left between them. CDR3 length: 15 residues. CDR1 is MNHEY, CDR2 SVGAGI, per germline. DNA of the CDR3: TGTGCCAGCAGTTACGACTTAGGCTCCTACAATGAGCAGTTCTTC. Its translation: CASSYDLGSYNEQFF.

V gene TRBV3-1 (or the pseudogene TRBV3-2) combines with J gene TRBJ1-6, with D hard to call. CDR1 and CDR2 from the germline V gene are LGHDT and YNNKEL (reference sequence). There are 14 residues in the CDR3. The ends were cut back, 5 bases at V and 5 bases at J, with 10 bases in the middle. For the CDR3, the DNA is TGTGCCAGCAGCTCTCGGGGTGATAATTCACCCCTCCACTTT. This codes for CASSSRGDNSPLHF.

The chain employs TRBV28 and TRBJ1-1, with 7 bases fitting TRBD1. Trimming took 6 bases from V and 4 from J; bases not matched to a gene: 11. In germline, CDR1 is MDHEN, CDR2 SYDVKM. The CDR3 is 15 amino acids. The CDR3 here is CASRENRGASTEAFF. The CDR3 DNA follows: TGTGCCAGCAGAGAGAACAGGGGCGCCTCCACTGAAGCTTTCTTT. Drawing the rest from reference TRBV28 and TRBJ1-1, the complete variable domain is DVKVTQSSRYLVKRTGEKVFLECVQDMDHENMFWYRQDPGLGLRLIYFSYDVKMKEKGDIPEGYSVSREKKERFSLILESASTNQTSMYLCASRENRGASTEAFFGQGTRLTVV.

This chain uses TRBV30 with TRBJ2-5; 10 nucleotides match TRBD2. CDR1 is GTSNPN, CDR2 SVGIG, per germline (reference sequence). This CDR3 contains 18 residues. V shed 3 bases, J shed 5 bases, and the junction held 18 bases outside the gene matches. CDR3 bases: TGTGCCTGGAGCTCCTTGCTAGCGGGAGCCGTGGGTTGGGAGACCCAGTACTTC. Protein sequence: CAWSSLLAGAVGWETQYF.

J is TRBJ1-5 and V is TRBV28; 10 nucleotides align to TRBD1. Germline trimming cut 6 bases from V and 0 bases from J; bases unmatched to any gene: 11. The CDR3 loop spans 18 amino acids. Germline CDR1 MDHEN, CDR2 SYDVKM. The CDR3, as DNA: TGTGCCAGCAGGCCGGGACAGGGGAGGGGGTATAGCAATCAGCCCCAGCATTTT. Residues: CASRPGQGRGYSNQPQHF.

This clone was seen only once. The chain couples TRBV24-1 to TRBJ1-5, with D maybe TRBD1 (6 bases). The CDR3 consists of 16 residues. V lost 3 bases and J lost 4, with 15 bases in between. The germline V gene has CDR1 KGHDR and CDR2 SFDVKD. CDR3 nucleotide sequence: TGTGCCACCAGTGATCCCCGTGGGGGGGCTAATCAGCCCCAGCATTTT. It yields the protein CATSDPRGGANQPQHF.

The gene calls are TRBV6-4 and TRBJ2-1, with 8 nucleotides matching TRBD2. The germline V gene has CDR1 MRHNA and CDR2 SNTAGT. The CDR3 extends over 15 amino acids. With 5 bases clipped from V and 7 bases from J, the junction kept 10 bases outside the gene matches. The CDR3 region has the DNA TGTGCCAGCAGTCCGACGGCGGGAGGAGGTAATGAGCAGTTCTTC. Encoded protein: CASSPTAGGGNEQFF.

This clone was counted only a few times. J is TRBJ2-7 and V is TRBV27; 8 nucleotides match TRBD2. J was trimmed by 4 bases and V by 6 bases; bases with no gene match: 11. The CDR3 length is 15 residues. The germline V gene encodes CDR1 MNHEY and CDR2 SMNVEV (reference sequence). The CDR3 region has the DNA TGTGCCAGCAGCACAGTAGCGGGAAGGCTGTACGAGCAGTACTTC. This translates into CASSTVAGRLYEQYF.

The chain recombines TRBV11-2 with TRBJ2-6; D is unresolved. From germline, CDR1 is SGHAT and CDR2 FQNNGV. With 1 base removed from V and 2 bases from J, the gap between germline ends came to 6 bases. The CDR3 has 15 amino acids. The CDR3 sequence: CASSLGGAGANVLTF. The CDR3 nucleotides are TGTGCCAGCAGCTTAGGAGGAGCTGGGGCCAACGTCCTGACTTTC.

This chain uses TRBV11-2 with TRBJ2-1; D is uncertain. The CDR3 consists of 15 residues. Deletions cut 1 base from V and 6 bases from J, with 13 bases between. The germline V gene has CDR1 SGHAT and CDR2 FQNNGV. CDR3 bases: TGTGCCAGCAGCTTAGCCTTAGAAAATGGCAATGAGCAGTTCTTC. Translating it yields CASSLALENGNEQFF. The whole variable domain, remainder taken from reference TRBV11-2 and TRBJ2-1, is EAGVAQSPRYKIIEKRQSVAFWCNPISGHATLYWYQQILGQGPKLLIQFQNNGVVDDSQLPKDRFSAERLKGVDSTLKIQPAKLEDSAVYLCASSLALENGNEQFFGPGTRLTVL.

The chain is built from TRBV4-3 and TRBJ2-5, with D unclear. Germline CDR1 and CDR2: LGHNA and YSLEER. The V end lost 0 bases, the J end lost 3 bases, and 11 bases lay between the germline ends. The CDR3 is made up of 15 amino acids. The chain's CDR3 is CASSQDLVGEETQYF. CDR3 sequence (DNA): TGCGCCAGCAGCCAAGATCTCGTCGGTGAAGAGACCCAGTACTTC.

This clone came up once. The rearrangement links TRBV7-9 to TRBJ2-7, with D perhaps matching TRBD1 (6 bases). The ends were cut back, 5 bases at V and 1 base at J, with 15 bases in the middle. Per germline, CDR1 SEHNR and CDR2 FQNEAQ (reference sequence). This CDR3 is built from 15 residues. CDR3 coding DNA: TGTGCCAGCAGCCTACCCAGGGGTTGGTCCTACGAGCAGTACTTC. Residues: CASSLPRGWSYEQYF.

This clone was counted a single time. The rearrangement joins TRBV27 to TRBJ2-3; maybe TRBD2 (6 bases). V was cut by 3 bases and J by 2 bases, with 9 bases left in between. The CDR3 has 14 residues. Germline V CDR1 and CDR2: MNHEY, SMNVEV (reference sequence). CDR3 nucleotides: TGTGCCAGCAGTTTGACTAGGGACACAGATACGCAGTATTTT. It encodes CASSLTRDTDTQYF.